The T cell receptor (beta chain) under discussion was sequenced for a study of cytomegalovirus exposure and HLA in healthy donors. Study findings and constraints: Certain indistinguishable V segments, among them TRBV6-2 and TRBV6-3, were excluded. The authors later linked a missense DCLRE1C variant to TCR beta V- and J-gene trimming.

PCR amplification relied on 60 Vbeta primers (plus 13 Jbeta primers). Here immunoSEQ multiplex PCR was the method, and the copy in TCRdb shows in-frame clones only, minus some. The sample comprises about 190,000 clones, over 60% of which are singletons, and 0.9% to 1.2% rests with the top ten. Germline V CDR1 and CDR2: SNHLY, FYNNEI. V was cut by 3 bases and J by 12 bases, with 15 bases left in between. The CDR3 length is 13 residues. The sample holds one count of this clone. The antigen remains undetermined. The chain is built from TRBV2 and TRBJ2-1; D is possibly TRBD2 (7 bases). The TCR originated in a woman between 40 and 50 years old in good health and CMV-seronegative. Sequencing was carried out using PBMCs. CDR3 DNA: TGTGCCAGCAGTGACTTGGTACGGGGGGCGCAGTTCTTC. Protein sequence: CASSDLVRGAQFF.